The clone carrying this T cell receptor beta chain was counted between two and nine times. The record originates from a study of T-cell reconstitution after alpha-beta-depleted transplantation in children. Germline CDR1 and CDR2: LGHDT and YNNKEL (reference sequence). The length of the CDR3 is 14 residues. V was trimmed by 4 bases and J by 6 bases, leaving 15 bases between them. TCRbeta library construction was performed incorporating unique molecular identifiers. Via MiXCR, TCRdb re-called the PCR reads, giving one row per CDR3 protein. Found here are approximately 520,000 distinct CDR3 sequences, about 31% of them singletons; the top ten hold less than 2.5%.

The chain employs TRBV3-1 and TRBJ1-2, with a tentative D call TRBD1 (5 bases). The sequencing here drew on PBMCs from the stem cell graft donor, taken from the stem cell graft. The sequence derives from a human donor who donated a stem cell graft to a child with aplastic anemia. CDR3 residues: CASSLQTRGHGYTF. The CDR3 nucleotides read TGTGCCAGCAGCCTGCAGACTAGGGGTCATGGCTACACCTTC.